One and the same sample provided the 29 T cell receptor beta chains below, sequenced in a study of T-cell reconstitution after alpha-beta-depleted transplantation in children. The authors prepared the TCRbeta library with unique molecular identifiers. In TCRdb, the PCR reads were re-called with MiXCR into one record per CDR3 protein. Of some 290,000 distinct CDR3 sequences in the sample, roughly 25% were seen once. The material was PBMCs, mostly from graft donor cells, obtained 180 days after TCRalphabeta/CD19-depleted stem cell transplant. These receptors were collected from a male patient under 18 who had a stem cell transplant for acute lymphoblastic leukemia, so the T cells may come from the graft donor.

This clonotype was observed a handful of times. The chain couples TRBV11-2 to TRBJ2-1, with 9 bases lining up with TRBD2. The CDR3 loop spans 18 amino acids. In germline, CDR1 is SGHAT, CDR2 FQNNGV. V trimming: 1 base; J trimming: 1 base; junction bases outside the gene matches: 8. This CDR3 is CASSLGLAEPLSYNEQFF. CDR3 coding DNA: TGTGCCAGCAGCTTAGGACTAGCGGAGCCCCTATCCTACAATGAGCAGTTCTTC.

The chain's CDR3 is CASSLVKAAYEQYF. CDR3 nucleotides: TGTGCCAGCAGCTTAGTGAAGGCGGCCTACGAGCAGTACTTC. The rearrangement joins TRBV7-6 to TRBJ2-7; no definite D call. This CDR3 has 14 residues. V was clipped by 1 base and J by 2 bases, with 9 bases between them. Germline V lookup: CDR1 SGHVS, CDR2 FNYEAQ.

The chain has TRBV5-1 and TRBJ2-2; no clear D. V was cut by 4 bases and J by 3 bases, with 10 bases left in between. CDR3 length: 14 amino acids. CDR1 is SGHRS and CDR2 is YFSETQ in the germline V gene. The CDR3 nucleotides are TGCGCCAGCAGCCACCTCGTCTACACCGGGGAGCTGTTTTTT. Translated: CASSHLVYTGELFF.

The chain recombines TRBV18 with TRBJ2-1; D gene unclear. CDR1 is KGHSH and CDR2 is LQKENI in the germline V gene. Trimming removed 3 bases from V and 4 bases from J, with 13 bases in between. The CDR3 extends over 15 amino acids. CDR3 sequence (DNA): TGTGCCAGCTCACCTGACGGGTATAGTTACAATGAGCAGTTCTTC. This sequence encodes CASSPDGYSYNEQFF.

This clonotype was counted between two and nine times. The chain is built from TRBV20-1 and TRBJ2-7; D may correspond to TRBD1 or TRBD2 (6 bases each). This CDR3 spans 15 amino acids. Germline CDR1 is DFQATT and CDR2 is SNEGSKA (reference sequence). V was trimmed by 0 bases and J by 3 bases, leaving 15 bases between them. The CDR3 DNA follows: TGCAGTGCTAGAGATTCGTGGGGGGCCAACTACGAGCAGTACTTC. Residues: CSARDSWGANYEQYF.

In this sample, this clonotype turned up a few times. The chain couples TRBV11-3 to TRBJ2-1, with D maybe TRBD1 (6 bases). The CDR3 runs 12 residues. CDR1 SGHNT and CDR2 YENEEA come from the germline V gene. V dropped 0 bases and J dropped 16 bases, with 13 bases sitting between them. Here the CDR3 DNA reads TGTGCCAGCAGCTTAGATAACAGGGTGGGATTCTTC. It encodes CASSLDNRVGFF.

The rearrangement uses TRBV20-1 and TRBJ1-2; D unclear. The germline gives CDR1 DFQATT, CDR2 SNEGSKA (reference sequence). This CDR3 contains 13 residues. CDR3 coding DNA: TGCAGCTTCAACCGAGGCCTAGGATCTGGCTACACCTTC. This gives the protein CSFNRGLGSGYTF.

This clonotype has just a few counts. The V call is TRBV6-1, the J call TRBJ2-7; TRBD1 aligns across 8 bases. This CDR3 has 12 amino acids. J lost 5 bases, V lost 6 bases, and 3 bases had no gene match. Germline V CDR1 and CDR2: MNHNS, SASEGT. As DNA, the CDR3 is TGTGCCAGCAGGAAGGACAGGGACGAGCAGTACTTC. Its translation: CASRKDRDEQYF.

The chain links TRBV5-1 to TRBJ2-7; TRBD2 might be the D (6 bases). This CDR3 contains 15 residues. Germline assignment: CDR1 SGHRS and CDR2 YFSETQ. V shed 3 bases and J shed 4 bases, with 17 bases lying between them. The CDR3 DNA reads as TGCGCCAGCAGCTCAGAGGGACTCCTTGGGTACGAGCAGTACTTC. Translated: CASSSEGLLGYEQYF.

The sample holds a few counts of this clonotype. The rearrangement joins TRBV5-1 to TRBJ2-7; 11 bases align to TRBD2. With V trimmed by 1 base and J by 3 bases, 6 bases remained unmatched. Germline values: CDR1 SGHRS, CDR2 YFSETQ. CDR3 length equals 16 residues. The CDR3, as DNA: TGCGCCAGCAGCTTGACTAGCGGGAGACCGAACTACGAGCAGTACTTC. Translated, it gives CASSLTSGRPNYEQYF.

This clonotype appeared many times. This chain joins TRBV6-1 and TRBJ2-1; 11 nucleotides agree with TRBD2. After removal of 5 bases from V and 2 bases from J, the junction contained 5 bases not matched to a gene. The germline gives CDR1 MNHNS, CDR2 SASEGT. The length of the CDR3 is 16 residues. The CDR3 is CASSPIAGGAYNEQFF. The CDR3, as DNA: TGTGCCAGCAGTCCGATAGCGGGAGGGGCCTACAATGAGCAGTTCTTC.

V and J are TRBV19 and TRBJ2-3; D gene unclear. CDR1 is LNHDA, CDR2 SQIVND, per germline (reference sequence). The CDR3 sequence is 12 residues long. Trimming took off 5 bases at V and 7 bases at J, with 10 bases between the two ends. The CDR3 reads CASSQVKNTQYF. The CDR3, as DNA: TGTGCCAGTAGTCAAGTTAAGAATACGCAGTATTTT.

This clonotype was counted a few times. The chain combines TRBV7-3 with TRBJ2-5; 11 bases are shared with TRBD2. Per germline, CDR1 SGHTA and CDR2 FQGTGA. The CDR3 is 17 residues long. The ends lost 3 bases at V and 4 bases at J; junction bases unmatched: 10. CDR3 loop: CASSLATSGGWGETQYF. The CDR3 DNA reads TGTGCCAGCAGCTTGGCCACTAGCGGGGGATGGGGAGAGACCCAGTACTTC.

The gene calls are TRBV5-5 and TRBJ1-1, with D possibly TRBD1 on 6 matching bases. Germline CDR1 is SGHKS and CDR2 is YYEKEE (reference sequence). This CDR3 spans 17 amino acids. Trimming left V 0 bases short and J 4 bases short, with 19 bases between. The CDR3 reads CASSLGRQVVLRTEAFF. In nucleotides, the CDR3 is TGTGCCAGCAGCTTGGGGCGACAGGTTGTGTTGCGCACTGAAGCTTTCTTT.

This clonotype was detected only once. The V and J genes are TRBV20-1 and TRBJ1-5; D uncertain. V dropped 3 bases and J dropped 1 base, with 13 bases sitting between them. The CDR3 is 15 amino acids. CDR1 and CDR2 from the germline V gene are DFQATT and SNEGSKA (reference sequence). CDR3 DNA sequence: TGCAGTGCTAGTAGAGACGGGGTGAGCAATCAGCCCCAGCATTTT. This translates into CSASRDGVSNQPQHF.

This clonotype was observed many times. This rearrangement joins TRBV5-1 to TRBJ2-7; no clear D. From germline, CDR1 is SGHRS and CDR2 YFSETQ. Trimming took off 3 bases at V and 5 bases at J, with 12 bases between the two ends. CDR3 size: 13 residues. The chain's CDR3 is CASSSHSGDEQYF. The CDR3 DNA reads TGCGCCAGCAGCTCACATTCAGGTGACGAGCAGTACTTC.

V usage is TRBV29-1 and J usage is TRBJ2-3; TRBD2 might be the D (6 bases). The CDR3 runs 15 residues. V was cut by 7 bases and J by 0 bases, with 17 bases left in between. CDR1 and CDR2 (germline): SQVTM, ANQGSEA. This CDR3 reads CSATLTLASTDTQYF. The CDR3 bases are TGCAGCGCAACACTCACACTAGCCAGCACAGATACGCAGTATTTT.

This clonotype was counted only a few times. V and J are TRBV5-5 and TRBJ2-1; 9 bases are a match to TRBD2. V dropped 2 bases and J dropped 0; count of bases not matched to a gene: 9. This CDR3 comprises 18 residues. CDR1 and CDR2 from the germline V gene are SGHKS and YYEKEE (reference sequence). For the CDR3, the DNA is TGTGCCAGCAGCTTTCCGGGACTAGCTTACCTCTCCTACAATGAGCAGTTCTTC. This gives the protein CASSFPGLAYLSYNEQFF.

The table lists this clonotype with a few counts. The gene calls are TRBV6-1 and TRBJ2-7, with a tentative D call TRBD2 (5 bases). Germline CDR1 is MNHNS and CDR2 is SASEGT. V was trimmed by 9 bases and J by 2 bases, leaving 14 bases between them. The CDR3 is 13 amino acids. The CDR3: CASTRALAYEQYF. In DNA form, the CDR3 reads TGTGCCAGTACGAGGGCCCTGGCCTACGAGCAGTACTTC.

At least ten counts were recorded for this clonotype. The gene calls are TRBV27 and TRBJ2-7; the match to TRBD2 covers 10 bases. Germline loops: CDR1 MNHEY, CDR2 SMNVEV (reference sequence). With 3 bases clipped from V and 4 bases from J, the junction kept 3 bases outside the gene matches. This CDR3 contains 14 residues. The chain's CDR3 is CASSFGAGGYEQYF. In nucleotides, the CDR3 is TGTGCCAGCAGTTTCGGAGCGGGAGGGTACGAGCAGTACTTC.

This chain joins TRBV11-2 and TRBJ2-5, with TRBD1 matching 10 bases. CDR3 length equals 14 residues. Unmatched junction bases numbered 5, after V lost 6 bases and J lost 4 bases. Germline V gene data show CDR1 as SGHAT and CDR2 as FQNNGV. In nucleotides, the CDR3 is TGTGCCAGCAGTTTGACAGGGGGCGGAGAGACCCAGTACTTC. Its protein product is CASSLTGGGETQYF.

A few counts support this clonotype. This chain uses TRBV7-8 with TRBJ1-1, with 9 bases aligning to TRBD1. Per germline, CDR1 SGHVS and CDR2 FQNEAQ. Trimming removed 4 bases from V and 4 bases from J; junction bases left unmatched: 4. The CDR3 has 14 amino acids. CDR3 sequence (DNA): TGTGCCAGCAGCTCAACAGGGGGCGTCACTGAAGCTTTCTTT. Translation: CASSSTGGVTEAFF.

With regard to this clonotype: Given a much more abundant clone one base away, this may be a read error. The chain uses TRBV5-1 and TRBJ1-2; 12 nucleotides agree with TRBD1. The germline gives CDR1 SGHRS, CDR2 YFSETQ. The CDR3 contains 15 residues. The CDR3 region is CASSPGQGAVYDYTF. The CDR3 DNA reads as TGCGCCAGCAGCCCGGGACAGGGGGCGGTCTATGACTACACCTTC.

This clonotype was recorded a few times. The CDR3 is CSGVDKNTEAFF. CDR3 bases: TGCAGCGGTGTGGACAAGAACACTGAAGCTTTCTTT. The genes are TRBV29-1 and TRBJ1-1, with D tentatively TRBD1 (5 bases). CDR1 and CDR2 from the germline V gene are SQVTM and ANQGSEA. The CDR3 has 12 amino acids. Trimming shortened V by 7 bases and J by 1 base, and 10 bases separated the two germline ends.

This clonotype occurred many times. The gene calls are TRBV4-1 and TRBJ2-2; D unclear. This CDR3 is built from 12 residues. Germline CDR1 MGHRA, CDR2 YSYEKL. V was trimmed by 4 bases and J by 5 bases, leaving 5 bases between them. The CDR3 DNA reads as TGCGCCAGCAGCCGGGGAACCGGGGAGCTGTTTTTT. Translation: CASSRGTGELFF.

This clonotype has only a few counts. This chain links TRBV3-1 with TRBJ2-1; D perhaps matches TRBD2 (6 bases). CDR1 and CDR2 from the germline V gene are LGHDT and YNNKEL (reference sequence). Between the trimmed V and J ends, which lost 1 base and 4 bases, there was a span of 17 bases. CDR3 length: 17 residues. The CDR3 protein is CASSQVSGQGSYNEQFF. CDR3 nucleotides: TGTGCCAGCAGCCAAGTAAGCGGGCAGGGAAGTTACAATGAGCAGTTCTTC.

This clonotype was seen more than once but under ten times. The rearrangement joins TRBV7-2 to TRBJ2-1; D not resolved. CDR1 is SGHTA, CDR2 FQGNSA, per germline. Between the trimmed V and J ends, which lost 0 bases and 5 bases, there was a span of 5 bases. This CDR3 has 13 amino acids. CDR3 coding DNA: TGTGCCAGCAGCTTAGCTTTTAACAATGAGCAGTTCTTC. Amino acids: CASSLAFNNEQFF. Combining the CDR3 with reference TRBV7-2 and TRBJ2-1 gives the whole variable domain GAGVSQSPSNKVTEKGKDVELRCDPISGHTALYWYRQSLGQGLEFLIYFQGNSAPDKSGLPSDRFSAERTGGSVSTLTIQRTQQEDSAVYLCASSLAFNNEQFFGPGTRLTVL.

The V and J genes are TRBV24-1 and TRBJ2-2; D possibly uses TRBD1 or TRBD2 (5 bases each). Between the trimmed V and J ends, which lost 7 bases and 5 bases, there was a span of 16 bases. The CDR3 is 15 amino acids. Germline V CDR1 and CDR2: KGHDR, SFDVKD. The CDR3, as DNA: TGTGCCACCAGCACTGACAGAGGGATTACCGGGGAGCTGTTTTTT. Its translation: CATSTDRGITGELFF.

V is TRBV20-1 and J is TRBJ2-7; D is possibly TRBD2 (6 bases). This CDR3 has 13 residues. Per the germline V gene, CDR1 is DFQATT and CDR2 is SNEGSKA (reference sequence). V dropped 6 bases and J dropped 0 bases, with 12 bases sitting between them. The CDR3 region has the DNA TGCAGTGCCCGTGCGGGGTCCTCCTACGAGCAGTACTTC. Its translation: CSARAGSSYEQYF.